Listed here are 2 T cell receptor beta chains from one sample, sequenced in a study of T-cell reconstitution after alpha-beta-depleted transplantation in children. Researchers prepared the TCRbeta library using unique molecular identifiers, the study reports. From the PCR reads, TCRdb called clonotypes with MiXCR, one entry per CDR3 protein. The repertoire holds 70,000 to 100,000 distinct CDR3 sequences, with 12% as singletons. This specimen consisted of PBMCs from the stem cell graft donor, obtained from the stem cell graft. These receptors were obtained from a human donor who donated a stem cell graft to a child with inherited bone marrow failure.

The table lists this clonotype with many counts. V and J are TRBV5-1 and TRBJ1-2, with 8 bases lining up with TRBD1. Germline values: CDR1 SGHRS, CDR2 YFSETQ. J was trimmed by 4 bases and V by 9 bases; bases with no gene match: 11. CDR3 length: 14 residues. CDR3 loop: CAITADRAFYGYTF. The CDR3 DNA reads TGCGCCATTACCGCGGACAGGGCTTTCTATGGCTACACCTTC.

This chain joins TRBV9 and TRBJ2-1; D not resolved. Trimming removed 0 bases at V and 9 bases at J, with 19 bases between. The CDR3 has 16 residues. From germline, CDR1 is SGDLS and CDR2 YYNGEE. CDR3 sequence: CASSVGVVGSNFEQFF. DNA for the CDR3: TGTGCCAGCAGCGTAGGGGTGGTGGGCAGTAACTTTGAGCAGTTCTTC.